This T cell receptor (beta chain) was observed in a study of identical twins. General observations from the study: Out-of-frame sharing of TCR alpha in monozygotic twins was underestimated by models.

On this clonotype: Its antigen is not identified.

TCRdb called the 5' RACE reads again in MiXCR, with one record for every CDR3 protein. The sample has 450,000 to 600,000 distinct CDR3 sequences, approximately 20% seen once. CDR1 is DFQATT, CDR2 SNEGSKA, per germline (reference sequence). The CDR3 is 13 amino acids. After removal of 6 bases from V and 3 bases from J, the junction contained 8 bases not matched to a gene. These data also featured in a second study, about yellow fever vaccine responses in identical twins.

J is TRBJ2-7 and V is TRBV20-1, with 7 bases lining up with TRBD1. This sequence was found in a woman aged 18-29 years in good health. The specimen was CD4+ T cells sorted from blood. Here the CDR3 reads CSARTGADYEQYF. CDR3 coding DNA: TGCAGTGCCCGGACAGGAGCCGACTACGAGCAGTACTTC.